This section outlines one T cell receptor (beta chain) sequence together with its context. Its target is unknown. Profiling relied on immunoSEQ multiplex PCR, and the TCRdb table lists in-frame clones only, not all of them. The data hold approximately 69,000 clones, with 80% to 90% observed a single time. This sample is drawn from a study of OX40 agonist ivuxolimab in advanced cancers. Study as a whole: The study treated patients with ivuxolimab, an agonistic anti-OX40 (CD134) antibody. Patients enrolled in dose escalation were diagnosed with hepatocellular carcinoma, melanoma, renal cell or head and neck cancer. Patient treatment consisted of intravenous ivuxolimab administration every 2 weeks at 0.01 to 10 mg/kg. Study results and caveats: Clonal expansion was seen in CD4+ and CD8+ blood T cells by week 6 at 0.1 to 3.0 mg/kg.

Germline CDR1 SGHTA, CDR2 FQGNSA. CDR3 length: 17 residues. Trimming at V came to 6 bases and at J to 7 bases, leaving 17 bases not matched to a gene. This chain joins TRBV7-2 and TRBJ2-1; 8 nucleotides align to TRBD1. Sequenced here: CD4+ or CD8+ T cells sorted from blood, sampled in a trial of the OX40 agonist ivuxolimab. The TCR sequence derives from an adult with an advanced solid tumor such as melanoma, head and neck, liver or kidney cancer. The CDR3 DNA sequence: TGTGCCAGCAGTCGCCACCACATCAGGGGGCTCAGGAATGAGCAGTTCTTC. Translating it yields CASSRHHIRGLRNEQFF.